The present entry profiles one TCR beta chain with its context. This entry is derived from a study of OX40 agonist ivuxolimab in advanced cancers. Profiling relied on immunoSEQ multiplex PCR, and the TCRdb table lists in-frame clones only, not all of them. The data hold almost 15,000 clones, with around 80% observed a single time. Germline CDR1 SGHTA, CDR2 FQGNSA. V shed 4 bases and J 5 bases; nucleotides not matched to a gene: 9. This CDR3 region has 16 residues. The input for sequencing was CD4+ or CD8+ T cells sorted from blood, taken in a trial of the OX40 agonist ivuxolimab. The chain carries TRBV7-2 and TRBJ2-7; 12 positions match TRBD2. The origin of this receptor is an adult with an advanced solid tumor such as melanoma, head and neck, liver or kidney cancer. The CDR3 region has the DNA TGTGCCAGCAGCTCATATCTAGCGGGGGGGCTGCACGAGCAGTACTTC. As protein: CASSSYLAGGLHEQYF.